What follows describes a single TCR beta chain. Some clones are missing from TCRdb's copy, which holds only in-frame ones; the method was immunoSEQ multiplex PCR. Seen here are some 250,000 clones, 82% observed once, and the top ten hold around 3.4%. V lost 5 bases and J lost 5; bases outside the gene matches: 10. The CDR3 runs 15 residues. Germline CDR1 reads SGHAT; CDR2 reads FQNNGV. The data derive from a study of blood T cell repertoires in COVID-19. Study at large: PBMCs, B-cell-depleted T cells, or T cells were the source of the cDNA or gDNA that made up the material.

Specimen: peripheral blood. The receptor's source is a young woman with acute or convalescent COVID-19. The chain has TRBV11-2 and TRBJ1-2, with TRBD1 matching 8 bases. CDR3 DNA sequence: TGTGCCAGCAGCAGTAGCCCGGGACAGGAATATGGCTACACCTTC. Its translation is CASSSSPGQEYGYTF.